Here is one T cell receptor beta chain with its context. Germline CDR1 SGHVS, CDR2 FQNEAQ. The V segment lost 5 bases and the J segment 5 bases; nucleotides outside the gene matches: 11. The CDR3 is made up of 16 amino acids. This sample was included in a study of blood T cell repertoires in COVID-19. Measured with immunoSEQ multiplex PCR; TCRdb has only the in-frame clones, and not every one. The sample carries about 200,000 clones, approximately 86% recorded once. The chain uses TRBV7-8 and TRBJ2-3, with TRBD1 identical over 9 bases. The source material was PBMCs or T cells enriched from blood (not recorded which). This receptor was taken from a woman in her twenties or thirties who had been exposed to COVID-19. CDR3 in DNA: TGTGCCAGCAGCACTCACAGGGGGCTTAAGAAAGATACGCAGTATTTT. Translation gives CASSTHRGLKKDTQYF. Full variable domain (remainder filled in from reference TRBV7-8 and TRBJ2-3): GAGVSQSPRYKVAKRGQDVALRCDPISGHVSLFWYQQALGQGPEFLTYFQNEAQLDKSGLPSDRFFAERPEGSVSTLKIQRTQQEDSAVYLCASSTHRGLKKDTQYFGPGTRLTVL.